Below, 9 T cell receptor beta chains from the same sample are listed, as sequenced in a study of T-cell memory formation after mild COVID-19 (dated by TCRdb to about 2021). The method behind the library was 5' RACE. Data came from an Illumina NovaSeq 6000. TCRdb trimmed public reads at Q25 via fastp, called clones via MiXCR and kept in-frame beta chains. Rows matching on CDR3 protein sequence are summarized as one entry with the most common DNA and genes. The sample table shows 200,000 to 250,000 distinct CDR3 sequences, and approximately 10% are seen once. Approximately 2.8% of the sample is held by the ten biggest clonotypes. Sequencing was performed on PBMCs or a T cell subset sorted from them (not recorded which). The receptors derive from a man younger than 35 who had mild COVID-19 (a few samples of this study predate the infection). The sample titles of this study are shuffled in the database, so cell type and time point are left out; the donor was told from shared clones.

This clonotype was counted only a few times. The J gene is TRBJ1-1, the V gene TRBV7-9; D not resolved. The CDR3 contains 15 residues. Germline values: CDR1 SEHNR, CDR2 FQNEAQ (reference sequence). The ends were cut back, 3 bases at V and 0 bases at J, with 11 bases in the middle. The CDR3 spells CASSFSTPVNTEAFF. In nucleotides, the CDR3 is TGTGCCAGCAGCTTTTCCACCCCGGTGAACACTGAAGCTTTCTTT.

In its sample, this clonotype was seen many times. V is TRBV6-5 and J is TRBJ1-2, with TRBD1 matching over 8 bases. The trim removed 2 bases at V and 4 bases at J, leaving 6 bases unmatched. Germline V gene sequence: CDR1 MNHEY, CDR2 SVGAGI. The CDR3 runs 15 residues. The CDR3 sequence: CASSYASGGGYGYTF. Here the CDR3 DNA reads TGTGCCAGCAGTTACGCGTCAGGGGGCGGCTATGGCTACACCTTC.

The chain combines TRBV7-3 with TRBJ2-5, with 8 bases identical to TRBD1. The V and J ends lost 1 base and 5 bases, in that order; junction bases with no gene match: 9. CDR1 and CDR2 (germline): SGHTA, FQGTGA. The CDR3 runs to 16 residues. The CDR3 DNA is TGTGCCAGCAGCTTAAATCAAGGGACAGGAGGGGAGACCCAGTACTTC. It is translated as CASSLNQGTGGETQYF. Complete variable domain (other parts from reference TRBV7-3 and TRBJ2-5): GAGVSQTPSNKVTEKGKYVELRCDPISGHTALYWYRQSLGQGPEFLIYFQGTGAADDSGLPNDRFFAVRPEGSVSTLKIQRTERGDSAVYLCASSLNQGTGGETQYFGPGTRLLVL.

The chain joins TRBV7-2 to TRBJ1-4, with D unclear. CDR1 is SGHTA, CDR2 FQGNSA, per germline. The V end lost 5 bases, the J end lost 7 bases, and 11 bases lay between the germline ends. This CDR3 has 13 residues. CDR3 nucleotide sequence: TGTGCCAGCAGCCCGGACCGGGGTGAAAAACTGTTTTTT. Protein: CASSPDRGEKLFF.

This clonotype has more than one count but fewer than ten. The chain combines TRBV12-3 or TRBV12-4 with TRBJ1-2; 7 positions match TRBD1. The trim removed 6 bases at V and 4 bases at J, leaving 8 bases unmatched. CDR3 length equals 14 residues. In DNA form, the CDR3 reads TGTGCCAGCAGGGAGGAACAGGGGATCTATGGCTACACCTTC. Amino acid sequence: CASREEQGIYGYTF.

CDR3 sequence reads: CASSQAGTRSHEQYF. The CDR3, as DNA: TGTGCCAGCAGCCAAGCGGGGACTAGGTCCCACGAGCAGTACTTC. The chain combines TRBV4-2 with TRBJ2-7, with TRBD2 matching over 8 bases. The J segment lost 5 bases and the V segment lost 1 base, leaving 7 bases of the junction unmatched. CDR3 length: 15 amino acids. Germline CDR1 and CDR2: LGHNA and YNFKEQ.

The chain joins TRBV11-2 to TRBJ2-2, with D unresolved. Germline V gene data show CDR1 as SGHAT and CDR2 as FQNNGV. CDR3 length: 13 residues. Trimming left V 5 bases short and J 6 bases short, with 10 bases between. In DNA, the CDR3 is TGTGCCAGCAGCAAGACACTACCCGGGGAGCTGTTTTTT. Amino acids: CASSKTLPGELFF.

CDR3 amino acids: CSGMEGTDRNVFF. The DNA for the CDR3 is TGCAGCGGGATGGAAGGGACGGATCGTAACGTTTTCTTT. The chain links TRBV29-1 to TRBJ1-1; possible D gene TRBD1, 5 bases. V gave up 7 bases and J gave up 13 bases, with 25 bases separating them. From germline, CDR1 is SQVTM and CDR2 ANQGSEA. CDR3 size: 13 residues.

The genes are TRBV20-1 and TRBJ1-6, with a possible D match to TRBD1 (5 bases). V lost 7 bases and J 10 bases, leaving 17 bases between the germline ends. CDR1 is DFQATT and CDR2 is SNEGSKA in the germline V gene (reference sequence). This CDR3 comprises 13 residues. Here the CDR3 DNA reads TGCAGTGTCAACCCAGGGAACGTCTCACCCCTCCACTTT. Translated, it gives CSVNPGNVSPLHF.